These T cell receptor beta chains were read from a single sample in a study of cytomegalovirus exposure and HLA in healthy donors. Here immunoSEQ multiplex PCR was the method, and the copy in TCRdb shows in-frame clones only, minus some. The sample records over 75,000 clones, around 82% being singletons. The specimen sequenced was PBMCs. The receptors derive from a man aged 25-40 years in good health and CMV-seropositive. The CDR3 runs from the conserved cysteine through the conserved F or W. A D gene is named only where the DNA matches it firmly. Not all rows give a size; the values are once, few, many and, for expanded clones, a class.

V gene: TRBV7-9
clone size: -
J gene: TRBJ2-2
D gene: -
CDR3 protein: CSSSRLGEAGELFF
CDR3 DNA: TGTTCCAGCAGCCGTCTAGGGGAAGCCGGGGAGCTGTTTTTT

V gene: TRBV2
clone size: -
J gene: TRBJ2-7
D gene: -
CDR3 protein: CASSHRVYEQYF
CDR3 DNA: TGTGCCAGCAGTCACAGGGTCTACGAGCAGTACTTC

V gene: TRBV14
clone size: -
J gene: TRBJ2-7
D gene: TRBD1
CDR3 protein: CASSQGTGSYEQYF
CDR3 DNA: TGTGCCAGCAGCCAAGGGACAGGGTCCTACGAGCAGTACTTC

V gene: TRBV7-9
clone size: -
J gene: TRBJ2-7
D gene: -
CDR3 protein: CSSSLDPGYEQYF
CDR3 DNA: TGTTCCAGCAGCTTAGATCCAGGCTACGAGCAGTACTTC

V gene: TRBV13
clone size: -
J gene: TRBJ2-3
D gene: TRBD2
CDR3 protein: CASSSGLAGGPGATDTQYF
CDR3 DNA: TGTGCCAGCAGCTCAGGACTAGCGGGAGGGCCGGGGGCGACAGATACGCAGTATTTT

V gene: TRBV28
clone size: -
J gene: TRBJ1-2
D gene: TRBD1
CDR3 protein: CASSLINNRGIRSYTF
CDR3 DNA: TGTGCCAGCAGTCTAATAAATAACAGGGGCATTAGGAGCTACACCTTC

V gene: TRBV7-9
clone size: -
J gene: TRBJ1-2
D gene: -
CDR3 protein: CASSLEPSTKGYTF
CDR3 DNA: TGTGCCAGCAGCTTAGAGCCTTCTACTAAGGGCTACACCTTC

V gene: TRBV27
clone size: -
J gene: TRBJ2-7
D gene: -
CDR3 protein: CASGNGYEQYF
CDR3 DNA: TGTGCCAGCGGTAACGGCTACGAGCAGTACTTC

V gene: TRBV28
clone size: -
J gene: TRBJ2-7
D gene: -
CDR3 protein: CASRDKIEQYF
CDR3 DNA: TGTGCCAGCCGGGACAAAATCGAGCAGTACTTC

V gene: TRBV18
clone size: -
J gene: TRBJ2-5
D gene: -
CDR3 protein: CASSPPPVPETQYF
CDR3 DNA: TGTGCCAGCTCACCACCTCCGGTTCCGGAGACCCAGTACTTC

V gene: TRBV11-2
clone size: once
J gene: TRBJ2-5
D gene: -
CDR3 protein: CASSLVPQGRETQYF
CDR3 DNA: TGTGCCAGCAGCTTAGTCCCACAGGGCCGAGAGACCCAGTACTTC

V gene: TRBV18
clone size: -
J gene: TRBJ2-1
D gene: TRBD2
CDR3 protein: CASSPPPGRDEQFF
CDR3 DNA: TGTGCCAGCTCACCACCGCCTGGGAGGGATGAGCAGTTCTTC

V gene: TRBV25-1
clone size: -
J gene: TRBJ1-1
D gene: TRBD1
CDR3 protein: CASRRQTGPNTEAFF
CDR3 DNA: TGTGCCAGCAGGAGACAGACAGGGCCGAACACTGAAGCTTTCTTT

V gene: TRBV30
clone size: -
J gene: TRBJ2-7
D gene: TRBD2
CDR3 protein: CAWSVGLAGAREQYF
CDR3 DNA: TGTGCCTGGAGTGTAGGGCTAGCGGGAGCCCGCGAGCAGTACTTC

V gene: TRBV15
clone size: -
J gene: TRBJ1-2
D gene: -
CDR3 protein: CATSRDLPGDYHGYTF
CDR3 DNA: TGTGCCACCAGCAGAGATCTCCCAGGGGATTACCATGGCTACACCTTC

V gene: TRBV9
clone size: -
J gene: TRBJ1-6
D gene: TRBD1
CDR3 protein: CASSVVGDSNSPLHF
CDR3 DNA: TGTGCCAGCAGCGTAGTTGGGGACAGCAATTCACCCCTCCACTTT

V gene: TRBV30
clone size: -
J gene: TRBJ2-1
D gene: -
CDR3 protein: CAWSSINEQFF
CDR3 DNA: TGTGCCTGGAGCTCTATTAATGAGCAGTTCTTC

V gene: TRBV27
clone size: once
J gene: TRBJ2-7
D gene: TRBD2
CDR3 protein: CASSNGGAREQYF
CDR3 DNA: TGTGCCAGCAGCAACGGGGGGGCTCGGGAGCAGTACTTC

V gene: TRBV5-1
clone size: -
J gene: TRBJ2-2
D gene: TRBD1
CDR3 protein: CASSWTGTGTTGELFF
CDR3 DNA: TGCGCCAGCAGCTGGACCGGGACAGGGACCACCGGGGAGCTGTTTTTT

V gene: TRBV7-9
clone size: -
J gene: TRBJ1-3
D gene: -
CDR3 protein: CASTPGGKGNTIYF
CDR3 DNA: TGTGCCAGCACCCCGGGGGGGAAAGGAAACACCATATATTTT

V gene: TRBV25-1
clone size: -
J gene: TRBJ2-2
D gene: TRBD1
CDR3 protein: CASSEPGTGYTGELFF
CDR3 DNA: TGTGCCAGCAGTGAGCCCGGGACAGGGTACACCGGGGAGCTGTTTTTT

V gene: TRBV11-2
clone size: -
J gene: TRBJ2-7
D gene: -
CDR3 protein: CASSLVPGASYEQYF
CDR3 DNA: TGTGCCAGCAGCTTAGTGCCAGGGGCCTCCTACGAGCAGTACTTC

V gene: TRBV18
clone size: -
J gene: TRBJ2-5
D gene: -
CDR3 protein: CASSPIQEETQYF
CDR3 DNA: TGTGCCAGCTCACCAATACAAGAAGAGACCCAGTACTTC

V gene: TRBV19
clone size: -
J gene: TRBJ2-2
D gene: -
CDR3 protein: CASTRLGDGELFF
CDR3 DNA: TGTGCCAGTACCCGCCTCGGAGACGGGGAGCTGTTTTTT

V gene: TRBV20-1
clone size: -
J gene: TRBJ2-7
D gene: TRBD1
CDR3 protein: CSAEQGNEQYF
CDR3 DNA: TGCAGTGCTGAACAGGGGAACGAGCAGTACTTC

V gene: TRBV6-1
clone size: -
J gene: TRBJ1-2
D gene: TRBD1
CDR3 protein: CASSADRGIYGYTF
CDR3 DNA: TGTGCCAGCAGTGCTGACAGGGGGATCTATGGCTACACCTTC

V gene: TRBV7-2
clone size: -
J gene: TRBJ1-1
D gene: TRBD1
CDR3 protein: CASSSTGGGTEAFF
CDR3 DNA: TGTGCCAGCAGTTCGACAGGGGGAGGGACTGAAGCTTTCTTT

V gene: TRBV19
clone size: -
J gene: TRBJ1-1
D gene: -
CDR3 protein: CASSIGGYTEAFF
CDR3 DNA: TGTGCCAGTAGTATAGGAGGCTACACTGAAGCTTTCTTT

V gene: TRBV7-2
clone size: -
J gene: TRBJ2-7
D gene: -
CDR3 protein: CASSPSGGYEQYF
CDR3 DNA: TGTGCCAGCAGCCCCTCCGGGGGATACGAGCAGTACTTC

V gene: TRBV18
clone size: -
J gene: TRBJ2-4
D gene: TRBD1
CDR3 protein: CASSHSTGGKNIQYF
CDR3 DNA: TGTGCCAGCTCACACTCTACAGGGGGCAAAAACATTCAGTACTTC

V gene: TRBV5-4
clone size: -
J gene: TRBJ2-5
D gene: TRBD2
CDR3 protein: CASSLEGLAGGPETQYF
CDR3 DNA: TGTGCCAGCAGCTTGGAGGGACTAGCGGGAGGGCCGGAGACCCAGTACTTC

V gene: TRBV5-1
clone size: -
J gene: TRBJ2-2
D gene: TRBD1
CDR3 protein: CASSLGQGGGELFF
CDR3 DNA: TGCGCCAGCAGCTTAGGACAGGGCGGAGGGGAGCTGTTTTTT

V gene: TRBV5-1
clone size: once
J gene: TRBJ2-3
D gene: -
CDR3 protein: CASSSGIGTDTQYF
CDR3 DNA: TGCGCCAGCAGCTCGGGAATCGGCACAGATACGCAGTATTTT

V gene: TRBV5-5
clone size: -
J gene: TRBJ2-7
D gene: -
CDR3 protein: CASSLTWRGSSYEQYF
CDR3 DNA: TGTGCCAGCAGCTTAACGTGGCGGGGCAGCTCCTACGAGCAGTACTTC

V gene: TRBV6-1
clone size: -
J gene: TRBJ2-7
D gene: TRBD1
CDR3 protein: CASSGRQGAAYEQYF
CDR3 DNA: TGTGCCAGCAGTGGCCGACAGGGGGCGGCCTACGAGCAGTACTTC

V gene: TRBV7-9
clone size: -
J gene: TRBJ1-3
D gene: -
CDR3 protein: CASSPTGGVSGNTIYF
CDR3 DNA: TGTGCCAGCTCCCCCACCGGGGGGGTCTCTGGAAACACCATATATTTT

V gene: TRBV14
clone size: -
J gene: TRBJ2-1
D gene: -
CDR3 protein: CASSRAGPYNEQFF
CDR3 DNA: TGTGCCAGCAGCCGGGCGGGACCATACAATGAGCAGTTCTTC

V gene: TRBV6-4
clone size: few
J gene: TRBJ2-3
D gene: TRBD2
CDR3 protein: CASSATAGGADTQYF
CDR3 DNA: TGTGCCAGCAGTGCGACGGCGGGAGGGGCAGATACGCAGTATTTT

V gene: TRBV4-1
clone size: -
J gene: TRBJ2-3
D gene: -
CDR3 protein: CASSLTQISTDTQYF
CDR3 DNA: TGCGCCAGCAGTTTAACCCAGATCAGCACAGATACGCAGTATTTT

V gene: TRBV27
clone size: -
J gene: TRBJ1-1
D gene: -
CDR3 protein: CASSMTENTEAFF
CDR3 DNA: TGTGCCAGCAGTATGACAGAGAACACTGAAGCTTTCTTT

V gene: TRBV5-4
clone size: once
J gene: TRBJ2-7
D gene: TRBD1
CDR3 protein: CASSRTGVYEQYF
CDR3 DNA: TGTGCCAGCAGCAGGACAGGGGTGTACGAGCAGTACTTC

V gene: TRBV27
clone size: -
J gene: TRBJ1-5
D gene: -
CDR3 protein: CASSFHNQPQHF
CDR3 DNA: TGTGCCAGCAGTTTCCACAATCAGCCCCAGCATTTT

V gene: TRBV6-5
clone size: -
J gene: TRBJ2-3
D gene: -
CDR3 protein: CASIGGTDTQYF
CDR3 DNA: TGTGCCAGCATAGGGGGCACAGATACGCAGTATTTT

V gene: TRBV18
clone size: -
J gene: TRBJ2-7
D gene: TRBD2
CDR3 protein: CASSPGTSGYEQYF
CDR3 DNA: TGTGCCAGCTCACCCGGGACTAGCGGCTACGAGCAGTACTTC

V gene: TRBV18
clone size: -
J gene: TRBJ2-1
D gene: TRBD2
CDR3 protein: CASSPLPTFLAGAYNEQFF
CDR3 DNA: TGTGCCAGCTCACCACTGCCCACCTTCCTAGCGGGGGCCTACAATGAGCAGTTCTTC

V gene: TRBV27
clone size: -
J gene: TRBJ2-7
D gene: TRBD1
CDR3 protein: CASRLYTGTASYEQYF
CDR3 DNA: TGTGCCAGCAGGCTTTACACAGGGACAGCCTCCTACGAGCAGTACTTC

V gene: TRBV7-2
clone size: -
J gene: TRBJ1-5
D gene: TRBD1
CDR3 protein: CASNDRGNQPQHF
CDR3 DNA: TGTGCCAGCAATGACAGGGGCAATCAGCCCCAGCATTTT

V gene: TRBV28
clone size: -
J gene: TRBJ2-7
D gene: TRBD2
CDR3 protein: CASSSPLLAGGRGYF
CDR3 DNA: TGTGCCAGCAGTTCTCCATTACTAGCGGGAGGCCGTGGGTACTTC

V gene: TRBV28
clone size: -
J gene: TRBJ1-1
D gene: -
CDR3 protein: CASSLLRAVNTEAFF
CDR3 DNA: TGTGCCAGCAGTCTCTTGAGGGCGGTAAACACTGAAGCTTTCTTT

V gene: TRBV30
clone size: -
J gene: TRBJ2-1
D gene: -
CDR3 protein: CAWSDNNEQFF
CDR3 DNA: TGTGCCTGGAGTGATAACAATGAGCAGTTCTTC

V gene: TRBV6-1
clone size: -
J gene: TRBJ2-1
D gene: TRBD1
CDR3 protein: CASKSGQYEQFF
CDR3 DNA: TGTGCCAGCAAATCGGGACAGTATGAGCAGTTCTTC

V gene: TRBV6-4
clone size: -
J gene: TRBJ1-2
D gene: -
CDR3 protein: CASSPQTGTNYGYTF
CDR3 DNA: TGTGCCAGCAGTCCCCAGACAGGAACTAACTATGGCTACACCTTC

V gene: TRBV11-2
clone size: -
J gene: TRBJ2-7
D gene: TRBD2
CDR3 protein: CASSATSGTHYEQYF
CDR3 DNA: TGTGCCAGCAGCGCGACTAGCGGGACTCACTACGAGCAGTACTTC

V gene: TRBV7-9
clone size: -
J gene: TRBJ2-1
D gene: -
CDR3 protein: CSLGLLSNEQFF
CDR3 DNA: TGTTCCCTGGGGCTCCTCTCTAATGAGCAGTTCTTC

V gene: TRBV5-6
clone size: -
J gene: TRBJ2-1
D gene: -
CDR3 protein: CASTLGQGRDNEQFF
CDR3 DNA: TGTGCCAGCACCTTAGGGCAGGGTAGAGACAATGAGCAGTTCTTC

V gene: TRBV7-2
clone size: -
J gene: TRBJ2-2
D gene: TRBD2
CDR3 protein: CASSIGLAGWELFF
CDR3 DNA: TGTGCCAGCAGCATCGGACTAGCGGGTTGGGAGCTGTTTTTT

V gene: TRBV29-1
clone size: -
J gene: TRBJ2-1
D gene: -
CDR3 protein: CSGQGYNEQFF
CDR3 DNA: TGCAGCGGCCAGGGCTACAATGAGCAGTTCTTC

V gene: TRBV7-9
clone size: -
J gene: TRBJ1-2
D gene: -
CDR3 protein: CASSPGHKLWGYTF
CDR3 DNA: TGTGCCAGCAGCCCGGGACATAAGTTATGGGGCTACACCTTC